A selection of T cell receptor beta chains follows, all from one sample in a study of blood T cell repertoires in COVID-19. Sequencing was performed with immunoSEQ multiplex PCR; in TCRdb, only in-frame clones are kept and a portion is missing. In the table there are some 50,000 clones, 85% to 90% of which are singletons. Input material: peripheral blood. The receptors shown here come from a human donor in a cohort sampled during active COVID-19. The conserved cysteine and the conserved F or W are not part of the CDR3 here.

v_gene,j_gene,CDR3aa
TRBV13,TRBJ1-1,ASSTYFTGSNTEAF
TRBV7-2,TRBJ1-1,ASSLGTGIWNTEAF
TRBV6-6,TRBJ1-2,ASTPDRGYGYT
TRBV7-9,TRBJ1-6,ASSLMTGGSNSPLH
TRBV30,TRBJ1-2,AWGDRASGYT
TRBV4-2,TRBJ1-3,ASSQDRGVSGNTIY
TRBV19,TRBJ1-1,ASSMWAGGNTEAF
TRBV6-5,TRBJ2-7,ASRIQTGFDEQY
TRBV15,TRBJ1-1,ATSRNPQGNFNTEAF
TRBV5-4,TRBJ2-5,ASSSGASQETQY
TRBV20-1,TRBJ1-1,SASIPSRGTEAF
TRBV7-8,TRBJ2-7,ASSRQATSYEQY
TRBV5-6,TRBJ2-7,ASSFGQGWIEQY
TRBV30,TRBJ2-2,AWSFGGGARELF
TRBV10-1,TRBJ1-6,ASSARQNSPLH
TRBV4-1,TRBJ1-2,ASSQEGGTNYGYT
TRBV6-6,TRBJ1-5,ASSPWTVDYSNQPQH
TRBV5-4,TRBJ1-2,ASSLGGTDFYGYT
TRBV15,TRBJ1-5,ATSRGAGSNQPQH
TRBV6-4,TRBJ2-2,ASRPTSHSGELF
TRBV10-3,TRBJ2-7,AIRLGQGKGQY
TRBV7-3,TRBJ2-3,ASSLGGQAQDTQY
TRBV7-8,TRBJ1-5,ASSFGTRVNQPQH
TRBV28,TRBJ2-5,ASSSRRGTGSPETQY
TRBV18,TRBJ1-3,ASSPRLQTRDFSGNTIY
TRBV11-2,TRBJ1-1,ASSLRPGQKDFRAEAF
TRBV2,TRBJ1-2,ASRGGIPRVGYT
TRBV7-2,TRBJ2-3,ASSSDPGLGFNTQY
TRBV18,TRBJ1-1,ASSPKTENTEAF